This T cell receptor beta chain emerged from a study of shared clonotypes between healthy human individuals. CDR1 and CDR2 (germline): LGHNA, YSLEER. V shed 0 bases and J 9 bases; nucleotides not matched to a gene: 16. This CDR3 region has 17 residues. The method was immunoSEQ multiplex PCR; TCRdb's version includes in-frame clones alone and lacks a portion of them. The table shows approximately 2,300,000 clones, with 80% to 95% occurring only once. The TCR sequence derives from a man aged 18 to 29 in good health. Some clones in this sample may be carry-over from other donors' samples. The chain links TRBV4-3 to TRBJ2-7, with 8 bases that match TRBD2. Sequenced sample: naive CD4+ T cells from PBMCs. Subset in this sample: CD45RA+ positively selected. DNA for the CDR3: TGCGCCAGCAGCCAAGATGGGAGCGGGAGCTCTCGAGGGGGGCAGTACTTC. It yields the protein CASSQDGSGSSRGGQYF.